A selection of T cell receptor beta chains follows, all from one sample in a study of human T cells and chemical hapten exposure. From the RACE reads, TCRdb called clonotypes with MiXCR, one entry per CDR3 protein. The sample gives a few hundred thousand distinct CDR3 sequences, about 8.1% of which show up once; 2% to 2.5% is in the top ten. The source material was whole blood, sampled in connection with sensitization to the hapten diphenylcyclopropenone (DPC). These receptors originate from a woman between 40 and 55 years old with alopecia areata. Some clones in this sample may be carry-over from other donors' samples. Both conserved end residues are part of each CDR3. D genes are given only for firm matches. Rows may omit the clone size; those that give it use once, few, many or a size class.

j_call,v_call,d_call,clone_size,cdr3_nt,cdr3_aa
TRBJ1-2,TRBV18,.,.,TGTGCCAGCTCACCGGAACAAACTCGCGGCTACACCTTC,CASSPEQTRGYTF
TRBJ2-1,TRBV5-6,.,.,TGTGCCAGCAGTTGGTCGGACGAGCAGTTCTTC,CASSWSDEQFF
TRBJ1-1,TRBV25-1,TRBD1,many,TGTGCCAGCAGGACCGCCCCGGGACAGGGGGTGAACACTGAAGCTTTCTTT,CASRTAPGQGVNTEAFF
TRBJ2-5,TRBV5-1,TRBD2,few,TGCGCCAGCAGCTCCAGCGGGAGGGTTGAGACCCAGTACTTC,CASSSSGRVETQYF
TRBJ2-7,TRBV4-3,TRBD1,few,TGCGCCAGCAGCCAAGATCTCACGGACAGGGGCGGGCAGTACTTC,CASSQDLTDRGGQYF
TRBJ1-2,TRBV29-1,.,.,TGCAGCGTTGTAGGGGGAAGGGGGAGCTATGGCTACACCTTC,CSVVGGRGSYGYTF
TRBJ2-6,TRBV28,TRBD2,.,TGTGCCAGCAGTTTATTATCAAGCGGGAGGCCCTCTGGGGCCAACGTCCTGACTTTC,CASSLLSSGRPSGANVLTF
TRBJ1-2,TRBV28,.,many,TGTGCCAGCAGTGCCCCAGGGAACTATGGCTACACCTTC,CASSAPGNYGYTF
TRBJ2-1,TRBV3-1,TRBD2,few,TGTGCCAGCAGCCTTACTAGCGGGAGGGCGGGGTCACGAAATGAGCAGTTCTTC,CASSLTSGRAGSRNEQFF
TRBJ1-1,TRBV10-3,TRBD1,few,TGTGCCATCAGGGGACAGGGAGGCACTGAAGCTTTCTTT,CAIRGQGGTEAFF
TRBJ2-7,TRBV4-2,.,many,TGTGCCAGCAGCCAAGAAGCACTAGAGGGATCCTACGAGCAGTACTTC,CASSQEALEGSYEQYF
TRBJ2-3,TRBV27,.,many,TGTGCCAGCAGCTCCCCCCCAGATACGCAGTATTTT,CASSSPPDTQYF
TRBJ2-3,TRBV7-2,.,.,TGTGCCAGCAGCTTAGTGCGTGACACGGGAGATACGCAGTATTTT,CASSLVRDTGDTQYF
TRBJ1-5,TRBV6-2/TRBV6-3,TRBD1,.,TGTGCCAGCAGTCGGACAGGGGGCACGAGCAATCAGCCCCAGCATTTT,CASSRTGGTSNQPQHF
TRBJ2-1,TRBV6-6,.,few,TGTGCCAGCAGGGAGGGCGGGGAGCAGTTCTTC,CASREGGEQFF
TRBJ2-2,TRBV3-1,.,many,TGTGCCAGCAGCCAAGTCAGTACCGGGGAGCTGTTTTTT,CASSQVSTGELFF
TRBJ2-1,TRBV20-1,TRBD2,few,TGCAGTGCCATGGGGGGGATACGCCTCGGGTACAATGAGCAGTTCTTC,CSAMGGIRLGYNEQFF
TRBJ2-6,TRBV5-1,.,few,TGCGCCAGCAGCCCGGAGGGGAACTCTGGGGCCAACGTCCTGACTTTC,CASSPEGNSGANVLTF
TRBJ2-7,TRBV10-3,TRBD2,.,TGTGCCATCAGTGAGCAGGGGACTAGCAGCGAGCAGTACTTC,CAISEQGTSSEQYF
TRBJ1-4,TRBV29-1,TRBD1,many,TGCAGCGTCGGAGGGGGACAGGGCGATGAAAAACTGTTTTTT,CSVGGGQGDEKLFF
TRBJ2-1,TRBV10-3,.,many,TGTGCCACCGAGACCACGGGGAATGAGCAGTTCTTC,CATETTGNEQFF
TRBJ2-7,TRBV28,.,.,TGTGCCAGCAGCCAGGACAAGGCTCGGAGCCAGTACTTC,CASSQDKARSQYF
TRBJ2-5,TRBV12-3/TRBV12-4,TRBD1,many,TGTGCCAGCAGTTCCGGGACAGGGAGTGAGACCCAGTACTTC,CASSSGTGSETQYF
TRBJ1-1,TRBV7-9,.,few,TGTGCCAGCAGCTTAACCCCTTCCGCCTCGGGCACTGAAGCTTTCTTT,CASSLTPSASGTEAFF
TRBJ1-5,TRBV20-1,.,few,TGCAGTGCTAGAGGTGGGCCCCAGCCCCAGCATTTT,CSARGGPQPQHF
TRBJ2-1,TRBV29-1,TRBD1,few,TGCAGCGCCGGGACAGGGGCCCTCAATGAGCAGTTCTTC,CSAGTGALNEQFF
TRBJ2-5,TRBV20-1,.,.,TGCAGTGTCTTCCGGGAGACCCAGTACTTC,CSVFRETQYF